This T cell receptor beta chain was profiled in a study of cytomegalovirus exposure and HLA in healthy donors. The V end lost 6 bases, the J end lost 2 bases, and 11 bases lay between the germline ends. The CDR3 extends over 13 amino acids. CDR1 and CDR2 (germline): SQVTM, ANQGSEA. It was with 60 Vbeta and 13 Jbeta primers that the PCR ran. Produced via immunoSEQ multiplex PCR; TCRdb's table is partial and in-frame only. This listing includes 130,000 to 150,000 clones. This sequence was found in a man aged 40-55 years in good health and CMV-seronegative. The J gene is TRBJ1-5, the V gene TRBV29-1; possibly TRBD1 for D (6 bases). Sequencing was performed on PBMCs. The DNA for the CDR3 is TGCAGCGTGGAACAGGGCCGCAATCAGCCCCAGCATTTT. Its translation is CSVEQGRNQPQHF.